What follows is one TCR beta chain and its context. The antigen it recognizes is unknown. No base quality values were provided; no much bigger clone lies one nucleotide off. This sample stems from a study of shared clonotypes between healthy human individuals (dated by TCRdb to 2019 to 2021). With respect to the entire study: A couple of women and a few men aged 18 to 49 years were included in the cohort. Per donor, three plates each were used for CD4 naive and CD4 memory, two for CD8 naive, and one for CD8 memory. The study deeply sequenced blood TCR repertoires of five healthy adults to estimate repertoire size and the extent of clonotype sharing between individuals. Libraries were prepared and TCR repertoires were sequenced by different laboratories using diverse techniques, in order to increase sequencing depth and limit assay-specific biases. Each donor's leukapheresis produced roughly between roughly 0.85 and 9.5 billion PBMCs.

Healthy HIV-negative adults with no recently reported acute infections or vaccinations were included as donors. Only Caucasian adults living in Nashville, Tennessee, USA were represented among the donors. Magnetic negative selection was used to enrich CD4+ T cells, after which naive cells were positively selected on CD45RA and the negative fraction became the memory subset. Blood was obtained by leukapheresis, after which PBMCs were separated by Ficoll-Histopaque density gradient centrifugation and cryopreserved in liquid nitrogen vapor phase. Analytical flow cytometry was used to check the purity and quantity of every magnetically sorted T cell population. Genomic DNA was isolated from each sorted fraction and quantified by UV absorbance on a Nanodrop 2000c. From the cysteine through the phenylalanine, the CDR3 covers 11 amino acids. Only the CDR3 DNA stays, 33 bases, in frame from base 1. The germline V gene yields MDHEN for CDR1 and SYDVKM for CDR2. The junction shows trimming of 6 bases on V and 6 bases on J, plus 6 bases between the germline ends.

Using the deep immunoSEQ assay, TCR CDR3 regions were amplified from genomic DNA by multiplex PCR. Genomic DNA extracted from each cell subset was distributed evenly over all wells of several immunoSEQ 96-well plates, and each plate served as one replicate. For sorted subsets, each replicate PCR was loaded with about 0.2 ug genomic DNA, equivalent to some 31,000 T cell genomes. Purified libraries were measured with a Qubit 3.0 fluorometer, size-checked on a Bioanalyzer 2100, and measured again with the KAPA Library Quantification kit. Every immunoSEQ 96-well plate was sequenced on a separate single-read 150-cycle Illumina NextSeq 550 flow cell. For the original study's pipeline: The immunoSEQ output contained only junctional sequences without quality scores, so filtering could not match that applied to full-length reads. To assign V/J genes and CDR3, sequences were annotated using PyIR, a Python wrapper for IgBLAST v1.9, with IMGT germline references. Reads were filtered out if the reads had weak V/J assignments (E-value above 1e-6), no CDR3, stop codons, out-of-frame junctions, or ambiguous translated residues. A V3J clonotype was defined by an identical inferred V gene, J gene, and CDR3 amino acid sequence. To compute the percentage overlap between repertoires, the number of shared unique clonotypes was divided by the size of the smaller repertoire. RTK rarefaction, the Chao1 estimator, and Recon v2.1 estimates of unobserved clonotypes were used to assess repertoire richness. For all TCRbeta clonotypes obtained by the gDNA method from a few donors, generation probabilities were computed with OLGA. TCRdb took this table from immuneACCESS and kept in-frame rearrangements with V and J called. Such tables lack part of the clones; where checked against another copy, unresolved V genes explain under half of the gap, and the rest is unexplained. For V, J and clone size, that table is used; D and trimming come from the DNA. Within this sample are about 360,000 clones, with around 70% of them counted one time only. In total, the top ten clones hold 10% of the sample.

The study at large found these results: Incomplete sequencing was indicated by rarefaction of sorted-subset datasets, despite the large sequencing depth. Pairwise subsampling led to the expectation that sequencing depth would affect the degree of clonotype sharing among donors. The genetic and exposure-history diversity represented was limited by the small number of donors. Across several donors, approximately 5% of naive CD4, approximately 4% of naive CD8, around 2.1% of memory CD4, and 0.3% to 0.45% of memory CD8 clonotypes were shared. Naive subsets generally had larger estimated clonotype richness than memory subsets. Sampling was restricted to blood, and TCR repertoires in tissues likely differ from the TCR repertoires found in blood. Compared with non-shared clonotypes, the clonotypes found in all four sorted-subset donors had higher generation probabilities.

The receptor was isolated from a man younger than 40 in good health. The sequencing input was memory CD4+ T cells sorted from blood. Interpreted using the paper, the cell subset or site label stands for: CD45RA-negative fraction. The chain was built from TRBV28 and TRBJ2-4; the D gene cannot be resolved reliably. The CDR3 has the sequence CASSYLNIQYF. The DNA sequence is TGTGCCAGCAGCTACCTAAACATTCAGTACTTC.